This T cell receptor (beta chain) appears in the sequencing data of a study of CD8 T cells in Susac syndrome. Regarding the study as a whole: The study acknowledged a relatively small number of individuals in its TCR sequencing and HLA analysis.

Per germline, CDR1 MGHRA and CDR2 YSYEKL. This CDR3 spans 15 amino acids. V gave up 1 base and J gave up 0 bases; unmatched junction bases: 2. About 0.5 to 1 ug RNA was reverse transcribed with random hexamers. TCRdb ran MiXCR on the immunoSEQ multiplex PCR reads and lists one entry per CDR3 protein. The sample lists about 200,000 distinct CDR3 sequences, 90% to 95% occurring once. A remark on this clonotype: Antigen unknown.

The gene calls are TRBV4-1 and TRBJ1-2; TRBD1 matches at 7 bases. The sequenced sample was CD4+ T cells from PBMCs. This TCR was sampled from a human donor in good health. The CDR3 DNA reads as TGCGCCAGCAGCCAAGGACAGGGTGCTAACTATGGCTACACCTTC. Translated: CASSQGQGANYGYTF.